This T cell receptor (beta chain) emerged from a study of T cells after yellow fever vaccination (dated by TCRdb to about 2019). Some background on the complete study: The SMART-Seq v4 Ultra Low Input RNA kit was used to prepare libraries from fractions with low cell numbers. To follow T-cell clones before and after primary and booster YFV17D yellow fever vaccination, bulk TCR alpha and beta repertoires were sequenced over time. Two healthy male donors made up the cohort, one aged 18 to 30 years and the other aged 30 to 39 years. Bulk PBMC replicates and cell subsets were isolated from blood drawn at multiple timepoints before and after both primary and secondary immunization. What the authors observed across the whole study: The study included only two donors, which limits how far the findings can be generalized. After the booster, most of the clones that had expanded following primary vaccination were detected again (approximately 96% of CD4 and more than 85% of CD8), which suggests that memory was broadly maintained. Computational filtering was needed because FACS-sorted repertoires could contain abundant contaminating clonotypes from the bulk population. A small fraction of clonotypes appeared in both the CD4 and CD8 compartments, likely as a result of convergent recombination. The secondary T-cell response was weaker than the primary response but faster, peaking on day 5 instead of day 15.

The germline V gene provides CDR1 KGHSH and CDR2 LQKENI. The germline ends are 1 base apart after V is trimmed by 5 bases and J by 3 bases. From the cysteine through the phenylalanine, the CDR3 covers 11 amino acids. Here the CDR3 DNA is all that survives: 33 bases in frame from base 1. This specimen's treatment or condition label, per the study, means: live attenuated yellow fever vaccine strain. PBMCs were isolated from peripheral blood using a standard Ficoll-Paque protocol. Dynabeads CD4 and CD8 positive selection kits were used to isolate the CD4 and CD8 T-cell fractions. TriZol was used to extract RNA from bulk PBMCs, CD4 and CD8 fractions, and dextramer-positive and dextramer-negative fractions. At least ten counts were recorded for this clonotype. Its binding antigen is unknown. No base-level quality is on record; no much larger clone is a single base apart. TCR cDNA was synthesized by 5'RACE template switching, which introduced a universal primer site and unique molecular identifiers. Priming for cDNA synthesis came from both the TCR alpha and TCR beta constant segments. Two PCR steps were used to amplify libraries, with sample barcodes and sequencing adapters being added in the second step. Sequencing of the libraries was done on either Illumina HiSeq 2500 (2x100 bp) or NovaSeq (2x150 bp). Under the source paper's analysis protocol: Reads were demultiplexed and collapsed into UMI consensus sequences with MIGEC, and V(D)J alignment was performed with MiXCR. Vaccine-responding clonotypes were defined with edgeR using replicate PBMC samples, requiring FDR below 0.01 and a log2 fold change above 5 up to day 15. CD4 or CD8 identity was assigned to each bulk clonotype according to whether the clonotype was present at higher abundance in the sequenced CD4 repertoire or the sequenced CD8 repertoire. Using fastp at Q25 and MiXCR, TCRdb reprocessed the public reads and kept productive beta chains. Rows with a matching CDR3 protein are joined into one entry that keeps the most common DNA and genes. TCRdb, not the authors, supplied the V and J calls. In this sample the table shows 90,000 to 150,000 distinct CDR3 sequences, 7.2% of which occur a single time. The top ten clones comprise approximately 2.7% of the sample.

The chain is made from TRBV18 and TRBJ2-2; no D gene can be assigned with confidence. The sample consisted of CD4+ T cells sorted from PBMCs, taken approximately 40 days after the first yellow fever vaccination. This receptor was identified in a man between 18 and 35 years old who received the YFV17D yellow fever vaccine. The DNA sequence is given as TGTGCCAGCTCAGACACCGGGGAGCTGTTTTTT. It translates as CASSDTGELFF.